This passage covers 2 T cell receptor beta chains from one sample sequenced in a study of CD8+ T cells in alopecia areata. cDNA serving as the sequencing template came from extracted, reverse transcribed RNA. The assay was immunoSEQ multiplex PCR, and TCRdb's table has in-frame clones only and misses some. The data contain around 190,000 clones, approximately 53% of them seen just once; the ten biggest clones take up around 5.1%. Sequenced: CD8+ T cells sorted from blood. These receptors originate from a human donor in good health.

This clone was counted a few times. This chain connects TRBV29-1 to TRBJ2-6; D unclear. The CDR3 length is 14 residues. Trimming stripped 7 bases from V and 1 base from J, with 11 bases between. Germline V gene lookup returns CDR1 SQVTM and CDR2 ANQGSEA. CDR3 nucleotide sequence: TGCAGCGCTAGGGCGGTGTCTGGGGCCAACGTCCTGACTTTC. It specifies CSARAVSGANVLTF.

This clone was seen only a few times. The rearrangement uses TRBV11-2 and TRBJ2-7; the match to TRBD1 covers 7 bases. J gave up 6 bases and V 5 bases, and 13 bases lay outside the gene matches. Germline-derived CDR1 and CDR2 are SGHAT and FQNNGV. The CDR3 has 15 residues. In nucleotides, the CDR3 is TGTGCCAGCAGCCCCCGGGGCTTAGGGGGCCTCGAGCAGTACTTC. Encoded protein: CASSPRGLGGLEQYF.